This T cell receptor (beta chain) was found in a study of T cell repertoires in ileal Crohn's disease. Study results and caveats: Compared with CD4 T cells, sorted CD8 cells carried more expanded clones. Compared with non-smokers, active smokers at surgery showed more clonal expansions.

Of note for this clone: Its antigen remains unidentified.

Eligibility required adulthood, ileal or ileocolonic Crohn's disease and indicated ileocolonic resection. This table comes from immunoSEQ multiplex PCR, and its TCRdb copy is limited to in-frame clones, with some not included. The repertoire has about 14,000 clones, 70% to 90% of them found once; the top ten carry roughly 3.9%. CDR1 and CDR2 from the germline V gene are LNHDA and SQIVND (reference sequence). The V segment lost 11 bases and the J segment 0 bases; nucleotides outside the gene matches: 6. The CDR3 spans 13 residues. What was sequenced was ileal tissue. V is TRBV19 and J is TRBJ1-1; TRBD1 aligns across 7 bases. This clonotype was sampled from an adult with Crohn's disease. The CDR3 region has the DNA TGTGCCGTGGCGACAGGGATGAACACTGAAGCTTTCTTT. Protein: CAVATGMNTEAFF.